A single sample is the source of the 21 T cell receptor beta chains below, sequenced in a study of blood T cells in healthy people across ages. PCR was performed a second time for roughly 7 to 11 cycles using a sample-barcoded 5' primer and a J-beta primer mix. TCRdb analysed the 5' RACE reads with MiXCR anew, one entry per CDR3 protein. The sample has about a million distinct CDR3 sequences; around 49% are singletons. The sample was blood. The origin of the receptors is a man between 25 and 39 years old in good health.

Only one count was recorded for this clonotype. It may be a read error: a sequence one base away is much more abundant. The gene calls are TRBV12-3 or TRBV12-4 and TRBJ2-3; TRBD2 aligns across 9 bases. The CDR3 runs 15 residues. V was clipped by 3 bases and J by 2 bases; unmatched bases: 3. CDR3 protein: CASSLSSGVTDTQYF. CDR3 coding DNA: TGTGCCAGCAGTTTGTCTAGCGGGGTCACAGATACGCAGTATTTT.

The chain is built from TRBV4-1 and TRBJ2-5; 7 bases map to TRBD2. V lost 4 bases, J lost 3 bases, and 8 bases stayed unmatched. CDR3 length: 15 amino acids. The germline gives CDR1 MGHRA, CDR2 YSYEKL. The CDR3 loop reads CASSLLAAGKETQYF. CDR3 bases: TGCGCCAGCAGCCTGCTAGCAGCGGGGAAAGAGACCCAGTACTTC.

The chain employs TRBV7-2 and TRBJ1-5, with D perhaps TRBD1 (5 bases). CDR3 length equals 14 residues. Germline V gene data show CDR1 as SGHTA and CDR2 as FQGNSA. The V end lost 6 bases, the J end lost 10 bases, and 19 bases lay between the germline ends. Here the CDR3 reads CASSPGRDSRPQHF. CDR3 in DNA: TGTGCCAGCAGTCCCGGCAGGGATTCGCGCCCCCAGCATTTT.

This clonotype was found a few times. V and J are TRBV7-2 and TRBJ1-1, with 10 positions matching TRBD1. Germline CDR1 and CDR2: SGHTA and FQGNSA. The CDR3 runs 14 residues. The J segment lost 5 bases and the V segment lost 2 bases, leaving 2 bases of the junction unmatched. The CDR3 DNA sequence: TGTGCCAGCAGCTTATTGGGACAGGGGACTGAAGCTTTCTTT. Amino acids: CASSLLGQGTEAFF.

This clonotype was detected a few times. This chain joins TRBV7-3 and TRBJ2-1; 7 nucleotides align to TRBD2. The J segment lost 3 bases and the V segment lost 2 bases, leaving 7 bases of the junction unmatched. CDR3 length: 16 amino acids. Germline assignment: CDR1 SGHTA and CDR2 FQGTGA. CDR3 region: CASSLSGGGDYNEQFF. The CDR3, as DNA: TGTGCCAGCAGCTTATCGGGCGGGGGAGACTACAATGAGCAGTTCTTC.

This clonotype was seen a handful of times. V is TRBV20-1 and J is TRBJ1-5, with D perhaps TRBD1 (5 bases). The V and J ends lost 0 bases and 9 bases respectively, with 15 bases between them. The CDR3 extends over 14 amino acids. Germline CDR1 reads DFQATT; CDR2 reads SNEGSKA (reference sequence). The chain's CDR3 is CSARDLRGEGPQHF. The DNA of the CDR3 is TGCAGTGCTAGAGATCTGAGGGGTGAGGGGCCCCAGCATTTT.

Only one count was recorded for this clonotype. V and J are TRBV29-1 and TRBJ2-1; D gene ambiguous. Germline V gives CDR1 SQVTM, CDR2 ANQGSEA. The CDR3 consists of 12 residues. V was clipped by 8 bases and J by 7 bases, with 15 bases between them. The CDR3 spells CSCSGSSNEQFF. As DNA, the CDR3 is TGCAGCTGCTCTGGGTCGTCTAATGAGCAGTTCTTC.

J is TRBJ2-7 and V is TRBV4-1, with TRBD1 as a possible D gene (5 bases). Trimming pared 0 bases from V and 0 bases from J, leaving 12 bases between. There are 16 residues in the CDR3. The germline CDR1 and CDR2 sequences are MGHRA and YSYEKL. The CDR3 coding sequence is TGCGCCAGCAGCCAAGAGTCACAGGAGAGCTCCTACGAGCAGTACTTC. Translated, it gives CASSQESQESSYEQYF.

This clonotype has a handful of counts. The rearrangement links TRBV5-6 to TRBJ2-3; D ambiguous. Looked up from germline, CDR1 is SGHDT and CDR2 is YYEEEE. The CDR3 has 11 residues. Trimming took 6 bases from V and 7 from J, leaving 9 bases between them. The CDR3 bases are TGTGCCAGCATGCTTAAAAATACGCAGTATTTT. Protein: CASMLKNTQYF.

The chain recombines TRBV5-1 with TRBJ2-4; TRBD1 agrees at 7 bases. The end of the DNA fits TRBJ2-7 better, so the J call may be wrong. The CDR3 is 14 amino acids. Germline V gene lookup returns CDR1 SGHRS and CDR2 YFSETQ. The DNA of the CDR3 is TGCGCCAGCAGGAGGGACAGTGGTCCCTACGAGCAGTACTTC. It translates to CASRRDSGPYEQYF.

There are a few counts of this clonotype. This sequence joins TRBV12-3 or TRBV12-4 and TRBJ2-1, with D unresolved. CDR3 length: 16 amino acids. The V end was cut by 4 bases, the J end by 4 bases, with 17 bases between. This chain's CDR3 is CASSSAMKGPYNEQFF. CDR3 nucleotide sequence: TGTGCCAGCAGTTCCGCCATGAAGGGTCCTTACAATGAGCAGTTCTTC.

The chain uses TRBV5-1 and TRBJ2-5, with TRBD1 identical over 11 bases. This CDR3 is built from 16 residues. The V gene's germline CDR1 is SGHRS and CDR2 YFSETQ. V dropped 0 bases and J dropped 5; count of bases not matched to a gene: 6. The CDR3 loop is CASSLVGQGAWETQYF. For the CDR3, the DNA is TGCGCCAGCAGCTTGGTCGGACAGGGGGCGTGGGAGACCCAGTACTTC.

This clonotype was counted only a few times. The chain employs TRBV20-1 and TRBJ2-1, with no clear D. This CDR3 has 15 residues. V was trimmed by 0 bases and J by 7 bases, leaving 16 bases between them. CDR1 DFQATT and CDR2 SNEGSKA come from the germline V gene (reference sequence). CDR3 protein: CSARDNWSHNNEQFF. DNA of the CDR3: TGCAGTGCTAGAGATAATTGGTCCCATAATAATGAGCAGTTCTTC.

The chain recombines TRBV3-1 with TRBJ1-4, with D unclear. This CDR3 is built from 14 residues. V was pared by 1 base and J by 5 bases, with 8 bases between. Germline-derived CDR1 and CDR2 are LGHDT and YNNKEL (reference sequence). CDR3 nucleotide sequence: TGTGCCAGCAGCCAAGCGTGGAAGAATGAAAAACTGTTTTTT. Protein sequence: CASSQAWKNEKLFF.

The chain couples TRBV6-5 to TRBJ1-1, with TRBD1 matching 8 bases. J lost 3 bases, V lost 6 bases, and 12 bases had no gene match. This CDR3 region has 16 residues. CDR1 MNHEY and CDR2 SVGAGI come from the germline V gene. CDR3 residues: CASSIRQGLSYTEAFF. In nucleotides, the CDR3 is TGTGCCAGCAGCATCAGACAGGGGCTTTCCTACACTGAAGCTTTCTTT.

J is TRBJ1-1 and V is TRBV12-3 or TRBV12-4; D remains ambiguous. The CDR3 is made up of 12 amino acids. Trimming removed 5 bases from V and 8 bases from J, with 12 bases in between. CDR3 region: CASSPMAVEAFF. The DNA for the CDR3 is TGTGCCAGCAGTCCCATGGCGGTAGAAGCTTTCTTT.

This CDR3 is CASSLGRLAGANEQFF. The DNA for the CDR3 is TGTGCCAGCAGCTTAGGGAGACTAGCGGGGGCCAATGAGCAGTTCTTC. V usage is TRBV7-8 and J usage is TRBJ2-1, with 12 positions matching TRBD2. Germline V gene sequence: CDR1 SGHVS, CDR2 FQNEAQ. Losses at the gene ends were 1 base for V and 6 bases for J; bases not matched to a gene: 4. The CDR3 has 16 residues.

The V gene is TRBV4-2, the J gene TRBJ2-7; TRBD2 agrees at 7 bases. V gave up 2 bases and J gave up 7 bases; unmatched junction bases: 11. This CDR3 has 15 residues. The V gene's germline CDR1 is LGHNA and CDR2 YNFKEQ. The CDR3 region is CASSQLLRDYNEQYF. The CDR3 nucleotides read TGTGCCAGCAGCCAACTACTCCGGGACTACAATGAGCAGTACTTC.

Note on this clonotype: A much more abundant neighbour one base away suggests this may be a read error. This rearrangement joins TRBV24-1 to TRBJ2-3; D may correspond to TRBD1 or TRBD2 (5 bases each). Germline V gives CDR1 KGHDR, CDR2 SFDVKD. The CDR3 spans 15 residues. The CDR3 region has the DNA TGTGTCACCAGTGGGGTCGGGACCCGGACAGATACGCAGTATTTT. This gives the protein CVTSGVGTRTDTQYF.

V usage is TRBV9 and J usage is TRBJ2-5; 9 bases line up with TRBD2. The CDR3 consists of 16 residues. Trimming cost V 0 bases and J 2 bases; bases outside gene matches: 5. Germline-derived CDR1 and CDR2 are SGDLS and YYNGEE. The CDR3 coding sequence is TGTGCCAGCAGCGTAGTAAGCGGGGGGTTGCAAGAGACCCAGTACTTC. Its protein is CASSVVSGGLQETQYF. Supplemented by reference TRBV9 and TRBJ2-5, the full variable domain reads DSGVTQTPKHLITATGQRVTLRCSPRSGDLSVYWYQQSLDQGLQFLIQYYNGEERAKGNILERFSAQQFPDLHSELNLSSLELGDSALYFCASSVVSGGLQETQYFGPGTRLLVL.

The chain employs TRBV7-2 and TRBJ2-7, with D possibly matching TRBD1 (5 bases). The CDR3 is made up of 13 amino acids. The germline V gene has CDR1 SGHTA and CDR2 FQGNSA. Trimming pared 3 bases from V and 7 bases from J, leaving 13 bases between. In nucleotides, the CDR3 is TGTGCCAGCAGCTTCTCGGCAGGGCAGGAGCAGTACTTC. It yields the protein CASSFSAGQEQYF.